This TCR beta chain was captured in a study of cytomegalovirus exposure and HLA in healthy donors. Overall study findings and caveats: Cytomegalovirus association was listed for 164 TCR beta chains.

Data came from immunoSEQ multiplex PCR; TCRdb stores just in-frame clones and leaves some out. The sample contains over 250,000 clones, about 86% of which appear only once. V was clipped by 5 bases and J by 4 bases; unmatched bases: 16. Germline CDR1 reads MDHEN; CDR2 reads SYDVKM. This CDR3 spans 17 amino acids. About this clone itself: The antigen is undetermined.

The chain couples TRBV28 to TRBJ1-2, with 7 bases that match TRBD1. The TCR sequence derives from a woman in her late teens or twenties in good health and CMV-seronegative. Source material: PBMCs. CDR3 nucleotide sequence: TGTGCCAGCAGTCTTATGGAAGATCCGGGACAGTCCTATGGCTACACCTTC. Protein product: CASSLMEDPGQSYGYTF.